The next 18 T cell receptor beta chains were all read from a single sample in a study of control samples from healthy donors and cancer patients. The data were produced by immunoSEQ multiplex PCR, yet TCRdb's version contains in-frame clones alone and is incomplete. The table has about 160,000 clones, approximately 90% seen once. Input material: blood. The receptors here all came from a man aged 25-45 years in good health.

J is TRBJ2-1 and V is TRBV6-5, with D possibly matching TRBD2 (5 bases). Per germline, CDR1 MNHEY and CDR2 SVGAGI. This CDR3 comprises 15 residues. The germline V and J ends were trimmed by 4 bases and 5 bases, with 15 bases remaining between them. CDR3 sequence: CASSSPGRGNNEQFF. The CDR3 bases are TGTGCCAGCAGTTCCCCTGGACGGGGAAACAATGAGCAGTTCTTC.

The rearrangement uses TRBV7-9 and TRBJ1-2; D gene ambiguous. Trimming cost V 1 base and J 2 bases, with 11 bases left between them. Germline V lookup: CDR1 SEHNR, CDR2 FQNEAQ (reference sequence). The CDR3 spans 15 residues. The CDR3 is CASSLVGISNYGYTF. The CDR3 nucleotides read TGTGCCAGCAGCTTAGTGGGGATTTCCAACTATGGCTACACCTTC.

V usage is TRBV18 and J usage is TRBJ1-5; D unclear. The CDR3 extends over 15 amino acids. The germline gives CDR1 KGHSH, CDR2 LQKENI. V lost 2 bases, J lost 2 bases, and 10 bases lay in between. The CDR3 is CASSPNGLGNQPQHF. As DNA, the CDR3 is TGTGCCAGCTCACCAAACGGGCTTGGCAATCAGCCCCAGCATTTT.

The V call is TRBV24-1, the J call TRBJ2-2; D may be TRBD2 (7 bases). V lost 8 bases to trimming and J lost 0 bases, with 21 bases between them. CDR3 length equals 18 residues. CDR1 KGHDR and CDR2 SFDVKD come from the germline V gene. CDR3 in DNA: TGTGCCACCAAAAGTTATTTAACGGGGGGCACGAACACCGGGGAGCTGTTTTTT. Protein: CATKSYLTGGTNTGELFF.

For the CDR3, the DNA is TGTGCCATCAGCGCCAGGGACAGCCGCAATGAGCAGTTCTTC. Translation gives CAISARDSRNEQFF. V usage is TRBV19 and J usage is TRBJ2-1; 7 bases are a match to TRBD1. Germline loops: CDR1 LNHDA, CDR2 SQIVND (reference sequence). Unmatched junction bases numbered 12, after V lost 10 bases and J lost 6 bases. The CDR3 is made up of 14 amino acids.

V and J are TRBV19 and TRBJ1-2, with 7 bases that match TRBD1. CDR3 size: 16 residues. V trimming: 7 bases; J trimming: 0 bases; junction bases outside the gene matches: 11. CDR1 LNHDA and CDR2 SQIVND come from the germline V gene (reference sequence). This CDR3 reads CASTNPGQRANYGYTF. As DNA, the CDR3 is TGTGCCAGTACCAATCCGGGACAGAGAGCTAACTATGGCTACACCTTC.

V gene TRBV6-5 combines with J gene TRBJ2-2, with 8 bases aligning to TRBD1. CDR3 length: 15 residues. The germline CDR1 and CDR2 sequences are MNHEY and SVGAGI. Trimming removed 8 bases from V and 0 bases from J; junction bases left unmatched: 5. The CDR3 spells CASAQGAPNTGELFF. For the CDR3, the DNA is TGTGCCAGCGCCCAGGGGGCGCCGAACACCGGGGAGCTGTTTTTT.

The chain has TRBV20-1 and TRBJ1-2; 7 nucleotides line up with TRBD1. V lost 3 bases and J lost 8; bases outside the gene matches: 9. This CDR3 is built from 13 residues. Germline CDR1 is DFQATT and CDR2 is SNEGSKA (reference sequence). The CDR3 region is CSASWRGRRGYTF. The CDR3 DNA sequence: TGCAGTGCTAGTTGGAGGGGGCGCCGAGGCTACACCTTC.

V is TRBV28 and J is TRBJ1-2; 7 nucleotides match TRBD1. Per the germline V gene, CDR1 is MDHEN and CDR2 is SYDVKM. The CDR3 runs to 16 residues. The junction had 12 bases not matched to a gene; V was cut back by 3 bases and J by 5 bases. The CDR3: CASSFLTGQLRYGYTF. Written as DNA, the CDR3 is TGTGCCAGCAGTTTTCTGACAGGGCAACTGAGATATGGCTACACCTTC.

The rearrangement links TRBV7-2 to TRBJ2-1; D tentatively fits TRBD1 or TRBD2 (5 bases each). Germline V gene sequence: CDR1 SGHTA, CDR2 FQGNSA. The germline V and J ends were trimmed by 6 bases and 6 bases, with 12 bases remaining between them. The CDR3 has 13 amino acids. This CDR3 reads CASRSTRGNEQFF. The CDR3 DNA is TGTGCCAGCAGATCAACTAGGGGCAATGAGCAGTTCTTC.

The J gene is TRBJ1-6, the V gene TRBV9, with D perhaps TRBD1 (6 bases). CDR3 length: 14 residues. V was pared by 0 bases and J by 9 bases, with 10 bases between. Germline V gene sequence: CDR1 SGDLS, CDR2 YYNGEE. The CDR3 region is CASSVGQASSPLHF. The CDR3, as DNA: TGTGCCAGCAGCGTAGGACAGGCTAGTTCACCCCTCCACTTT.

The chain links TRBV3-1 (or the pseudogene TRBV3-2) to TRBJ2-7; 8 bases line up with TRBD1. The CDR3 covers 14 residues. V was clipped by 0 bases and J by 9 bases; unmatched bases: 7. Germline CDR1 reads LGHDT; CDR2 reads YNNKEL (reference sequence). CDR3 DNA: TGTGCCAGCAGCCAAGATCTAACAGGGGGTGGGCAGTACTTC. Translating gives CASSQDLTGGGQYF.

The J gene is TRBJ2-2, the V gene TRBV3-1 (or the pseudogene TRBV3-2); unclear D gene. The CDR3 spans 14 residues. Trimming took 2 bases from V and 3 from J, leaving 7 bases between them. Germline CDR1 and CDR2: LGHDT and YNNKEL (reference sequence). The CDR3 DNA sequence: TGTGCCAGCAGCCAATGGGGTGACACCGGGGAGCTGTTTTTT. Its protein product is CASSQWGDTGELFF.

The chain couples TRBV10-3 to TRBJ1-1, with D unresolved. This CDR3 spans 16 amino acids. Germline V CDR1 and CDR2: ENHRY, SYGVKD. With 0 bases removed from V and 0 bases from J, the gap between germline ends came to 11 bases. The CDR3: CAISESYQVLNTEAFF. In nucleotides, the CDR3 is TGTGCCATCAGTGAGTCTTATCAGGTTTTGAACACTGAAGCTTTCTTT.

V usage is TRBV7-3 and J usage is TRBJ2-5; a possible D gene is TRBD2 (6 bases). Deletions cut 3 bases from V and 7 bases from J, with 15 bases between. Germline-derived CDR1 and CDR2 are SGHTA and FQGTGA. The CDR3 spans 14 residues. Written as DNA, the CDR3 is TGTGCCAGCAGCTTTAATCATTTTAGCGGGACCCAGTACTTC. As protein: CASSFNHFSGTQYF.

This clone was picked up one time. This chain connects TRBV3-1 (or the pseudogene TRBV3-2) to TRBJ2-5; 9 bases are a match to TRBD2. CDR1 LGHDT and CDR2 YNNKEL come from the germline V gene (reference sequence). The V segment lost 3 bases and the J segment 4 bases; nucleotides outside the gene matches: 9. CDR3 length: 16 amino acids. The CDR3 loop is CASSQGASGARETQYF. The CDR3 DNA is TGTGCCAGCAGCCAGGGGGCTAGCGGGGCACGAGAGACCCAGTACTTC.

The V gene is TRBV7-3, the J gene TRBJ1-3, with D hard to call. Germline V gene sequence: CDR1 SGHTA, CDR2 FQGTGA. V lost 5 bases, J lost 0 bases, and 11 bases lay in between. This CDR3 is 15 amino acids long. CDR3 sequence: CASSPGSNSGNTIYF. DNA of the CDR3: TGTGCCAGCAGCCCTGGGTCCAACTCTGGAAACACCATATATTTT.

The table lists this clone with a count of one. This chain connects TRBV19 to TRBJ1-1; no clear D. This CDR3 has 12 amino acids. V was cut by 6 bases and J by 1 base, with 6 bases left in between. Germline CDR1 is LNHDA and CDR2 is SQIVND (reference sequence). CDR3 residues: CASSPANTEAFF. The CDR3 DNA sequence: TGTGCCAGTAGCCCGGCGAACACTGAAGCTTTCTTT.